This record looks at one T cell receptor (beta chain) sequence and its context. Antigen specificity is unknown. Once sorted, every population was more than 95% pure. These data are taken from a study of beta chain features in type 1 diabetes. Study context: Examination covered around 98,000,000 sorted cells spanning all samples. Findings and caveats of the study: Shorter TCRB CDR3s, moderately but significantly so, marked every one of the four CD4+ subsets in Type 1 diabetes patients. The study found that naive, central memory and Treg TCRB repertoires appeared more similar in patients than in healthy donors.

Every bit of the isolated RNA underwent reverse transcription, so sequencing read expressed TCRB transcripts. Assay: immunoSEQ multiplex PCR; the TCRdb copy retains only in-frame clones and omits some. The table has under 55,000 clones, 42% seen once. The CDR3 runs to 15 residues. Trimming left V 4 bases short and J 2 bases short, with 11 bases between. Germline CDR1 SEHNR, CDR2 FQNEAQ (reference sequence). This rearrangement joins TRBV7-9 to TRBJ2-2; TRBD2 is a possible D gene (6 bases). The sample comprised Tregs from blood. The clonotype was recovered from a man younger than 45 with type 1 diabetes. The CDR3 sequence is CASSYSGRNTGELFF. The CDR3 DNA is TGTGCCAGCAGCTATAGCGGCAGAAACACCGGGGAGCTGTTTTTT.